These T cell receptor beta chains were read from a single sample in a study of blood T cells in healthy people across ages. TCRdb re-derived calls from the 5' RACE reads in MiXCR, one entry per CDR3 protein. Of some 1.4 million distinct CDR3 sequences listed, 42% are singletons. The sample was blood. All receptors come from a woman under 30 in good health. CDR3s include the opening cysteine and the closing phenylalanine or tryptophan. D genes are given only for firm matches. Expanded clones get a size class; other rows say once, few or many, or leave the size out.

v_call: TRBV20-1; d_call: TRBD2; j_call: TRBJ2-1; clone_size: once; cdr3_nt: TGCAGTGCTACGCCGCCGACTAGCGGGGGTCTCTACAATGAGCAGTTCTTC; cdr3_aa: CSATPPTSGGLYNEQFF
v_call: TRBV9; d_call: .; j_call: TRBJ2-1; clone_size: .; cdr3_nt: TGTGCCAGCAGCGCGGACTGGGATGCGTATGAGCAGTTCTTC; cdr3_aa: CASSADWDAYEQFF
v_call: TRBV5-1; d_call: TRBD1; j_call: TRBJ2-3; clone_size: .; cdr3_nt: TGCGCCAGCAGCCCTCCCACAGGGGAAGGCACAGATACGCAGTATTTT; cdr3_aa: CASSPPTGEGTDTQYF
v_call: TRBV29-1; d_call: .; j_call: TRBJ2-7; clone_size: .; cdr3_nt: TGCAGCGTTGGGGGGGGCGGTAGCTCCTACAATGAGCAGTACTTC; cdr3_aa: CSVGGGGSSYNEQYF
v_call: TRBV27; d_call: .; j_call: TRBJ1-1; clone_size: .; cdr3_nt: TGTGCCAGCAGTTCGGGGGGTGCGGTCACTGAAGCTTTTTTT; cdr3_aa: CASSSGGAVTEAFF
v_call: TRBV20-1; d_call: .; j_call: TRBJ2-7; clone_size: few; cdr3_nt: TGCAGTGTCTCACAGGGGACTCTAGAAGTGCAGCAGTACTTC; cdr3_aa: CSVSQGTLEVQQYF
v_call: TRBV3-1; d_call: TRBD2; j_call: TRBJ2-7; clone_size: .; cdr3_nt: TGTGCCAGCAGCCAAGGACTAGCGGGAGATCGCTCCTACAATGAGCAGTACTTC; cdr3_aa: CASSQGLAGDRSYNEQYF
v_call: TRBV4-1; d_call: .; j_call: TRBJ2-4; clone_size: few; cdr3_nt: TGCGCCAGCAGCCAAGAGTCGTGGGCCAAAAACATTCAGTACTTC; cdr3_aa: CASSQESWAKNIQYF
v_call: TRBV12-3/TRBV12-4; d_call: TRBD1; j_call: TRBJ1-2; clone_size: .; cdr3_nt: TGTGCCAGCAGGTTAGCTACAGGGGCCTATGGCTACACCTTC; cdr3_aa: CASRLATGAYGYTF
v_call: TRBV5-1; d_call: .; j_call: TRBJ2-2; clone_size: .; cdr3_nt: TGCGCCAGCAGTGATGGGGCCATTAACACCGGGGAGCTGTTTTTT; cdr3_aa: CASSDGAINTGELFF
v_call: TRBV20-1; d_call: .; j_call: TRBJ2-4; clone_size: .; cdr3_nt: TGCAGTGCTAGAGATAGGACAGTAGCCAAAAACATTCAGTACTTC; cdr3_aa: CSARDRTVAKNIQYF
v_call: TRBV18; d_call: TRBD2; j_call: TRBJ2-1; clone_size: .; cdr3_nt: TGTGCCAGCTCACCGAATAGCGGGGGGGCCGTTGGGCAGTTCTTC; cdr3_aa: CASSPNSGGAVGQFF
v_call: TRBV4-1; d_call: .; j_call: TRBJ2-1; clone_size: .; cdr3_nt: TGCGCCAGCAGCCAAGTTCTACTTGTCACTTACAATGAGCAGTTCTTC; cdr3_aa: CASSQVLLVTYNEQFF
v_call: TRBV12-3/TRBV12-4; d_call: TRBD2; j_call: TRBJ2-5; clone_size: .; cdr3_nt: TGTGCCAGCAGCCGAGCGGGGGCCCAGTACTTC; cdr3_aa: CASSRAGAQYF
v_call: TRBV9; d_call: .; j_call: TRBJ2-1; clone_size: .; cdr3_nt: TGTGCCAGCAGCGTAGGGAGGGCTATCTACAATGAGCAGTTCTTC; cdr3_aa: CASSVGRAIYNEQFF
v_call: TRBV4-2; d_call: TRBD2; j_call: TRBJ2-1; clone_size: .; cdr3_nt: TGTGCCAGCAGCCAAGCGGCGGGAGGGGGCCTCTCCTACAATGAGCAGTTCTTC; cdr3_aa: CASSQAAGGGLSYNEQFF
v_call: TRBV2; d_call: .; j_call: TRBJ1-2; clone_size: .; cdr3_nt: TGTGCCAGCAAAACTACCGAAGGGACTTGTGGCTACACCTTC; cdr3_aa: CASKTTEGTCGYTF
v_call: TRBV12-3/TRBV12-4; d_call: .; j_call: TRBJ2-7; clone_size: .; cdr3_nt: TGTGCCAGCAGTTCGATGATAGCCGAGCAGTACTTC; cdr3_aa: CASSSMIAEQYF
v_call: TRBV25-1; d_call: .; j_call: TRBJ2-7; clone_size: once; cdr3_nt: TGTGCCAGCAGTGAATCTAGCATCGGCGAGCAGTACTTC; cdr3_aa: CASSESSIGEQYF
v_call: TRBV30; d_call: TRBD1; j_call: TRBJ2-1; clone_size: .; cdr3_nt: TGTGCCTGGGACAGGGGAGACTACAATGAGCAGTTCTTC; cdr3_aa: CAWDRGDYNEQFF
v_call: TRBV9; d_call: TRBD1; j_call: TRBJ2-7; clone_size: .; cdr3_nt: TGTGCCAGCAGCGCGGAGCTGGGACAGGGGTACGAGCAGTACTTC; cdr3_aa: CASSAELGQGYEQYF
v_call: TRBV6-2/TRBV6-3; d_call: TRBD1; j_call: TRBJ1-5; clone_size: .; cdr3_nt: TGTGCCAGCAGTTCCCCGACAGGGATTCAGAATCAGCCCCAGCATTTT; cdr3_aa: CASSSPTGIQNQPQHF
v_call: TRBV20-1; d_call: .; j_call: TRBJ1-1; clone_size: .; cdr3_nt: TGCAGTGCTAGTCCCGACAGGAACACTGAAGCTTTCTTT; cdr3_aa: CSASPDRNTEAFF
v_call: TRBV11-2; d_call: .; j_call: TRBJ2-7; clone_size: .; cdr3_nt: TGTGCCAGCAGCTTCACCCAGACCTACGAGCAGTACTTC; cdr3_aa: CASSFTQTYEQYF
v_call: TRBV29-1; d_call: .; j_call: TRBJ2-5; clone_size: .; cdr3_nt: TGCAGCGTACCGACTACCTTGGGGACCCAGTACTTC; cdr3_aa: CSVPTTLGTQYF
v_call: TRBV20-1; d_call: .; j_call: TRBJ1-2; clone_size: .; cdr3_nt: TGCAGTGCTAGACTACATGGCTACACCTTC; cdr3_aa: CSARLHGYTF
v_call: TRBV4-1; d_call: .; j_call: TRBJ1-5; clone_size: .; cdr3_nt: TGCGCCAGCAGCCAGGTCGGGGTGGGACAGCCCCAGCATTTT; cdr3_aa: CASSQVGVGQPQHF
v_call: TRBV5-1; d_call: .; j_call: TRBJ2-1; clone_size: .; cdr3_nt: TGCGCCAGCAGCCAAGGGTACAATGGGCAGTTCTTC; cdr3_aa: CASSQGYNGQFF
v_call: TRBV20-1; d_call: .; j_call: TRBJ2-7; clone_size: .; cdr3_nt: TGCAGTGCCCCCCGTGGGACTTCCAACAATGAGCAGTACTTC; cdr3_aa: CSAPRGTSNNEQYF
v_call: TRBV27; d_call: .; j_call: TRBJ1-1; clone_size: .; cdr3_nt: TGTGCCAGCAGTTCCGACCCAGGCGCTGAAGCTTTCTTT; cdr3_aa: CASSSDPGAEAFF
v_call: TRBV7-8; d_call: TRBD1; j_call: TRBJ2-1; clone_size: .; cdr3_nt: TGTGCCAGCAGCTTATCGACAGGGCTCCCCAGAGGCTACAATGAGCAGTTCTTC; cdr3_aa: CASSLSTGLPRGYNEQFF
v_call: TRBV5-1; d_call: .; j_call: TRBJ1-2; clone_size: .; cdr3_nt: TGCGCCAGCATCATAAACTACACCTTC; cdr3_aa: CASIINYTF
v_call: TRBV10-3; d_call: TRBD2; j_call: TRBJ2-1; clone_size: .; cdr3_nt: TGTGCCATCAGTGAGTCGCAGGGACTAGCGGGAGAACACTCCTACAATGAGCAGTTCTTC; cdr3_aa: CAISESQGLAGEHSYNEQFF
v_call: TRBV21-1; d_call: .; j_call: TRBJ2-7; clone_size: few; cdr3_nt: TGTGCCAGCAGCACTCCCCACTGGAGGACAGGGGGTTACGAGCAGTACTTC; cdr3_aa: CASSTPHWRTGGYEQYF
v_call: TRBV7-2; d_call: .; j_call: TRBJ1-2; clone_size: few; cdr3_nt: TGTGCCAGCAGCTTAGATAACAATGGCTACACCTTC; cdr3_aa: CASSLDNNGYTF
v_call: TRBV6-5; d_call: .; j_call: TRBJ2-7; clone_size: .; cdr3_nt: TGTGCCAGCAGTTACTCGGCGGACTCCTACGAGCAGTACTTC; cdr3_aa: CASSYSADSYEQYF
v_call: TRBV6-1; d_call: TRBD1; j_call: TRBJ1-5; clone_size: .; cdr3_nt: TGTGCCAGCAGTGAGGGACAGTCGGATCAGCCCCAGCATTTT; cdr3_aa: CASSEGQSDQPQHF
v_call: TRBV12-3/TRBV12-4; d_call: .; j_call: TRBJ1-6; clone_size: many; cdr3_nt: TGTGCCAGCAGTTTGGGGCAAGGCTCACCCCTCCACTTT; cdr3_aa: CASSLGQGSPLHF
v_call: TRBV7-8; d_call: .; j_call: TRBJ1-5; clone_size: .; cdr3_nt: TGTGCCAGCAGCGGGGGGATTAGCAATCAGCCCCAGCATTTT; cdr3_aa: CASSGGISNQPQHF
v_call: TRBV10-3; d_call: .; j_call: TRBJ2-5; clone_size: .; cdr3_nt: TGTGCCATCGGAACCGGGACTCCACAAGAGACCCAGTACTTC; cdr3_aa: CAIGTGTPQETQYF
v_call: TRBV20-1; d_call: .; j_call: TRBJ2-1; clone_size: few; cdr3_nt: TGCAGTGCTGGACTTAACTACAATGAGCAGTTCTTC; cdr3_aa: CSAGLNYNEQFF
v_call: TRBV6-5; d_call: TRBD1; j_call: TRBJ1-1; clone_size: .; cdr3_nt: TGTGCCAGCAGTTACTCGATAGGGACAGGGGAGACTGAAGCTTTCTTT; cdr3_aa: CASSYSIGTGETEAFF
v_call: TRBV20-1; d_call: .; j_call: TRBJ2-3; clone_size: many; cdr3_nt: TGCAGTGCTCCTTCGGAGGGGTTGACAGATACGCAGTATTTT; cdr3_aa: CSAPSEGLTDTQYF
v_call: TRBV6-9; d_call: TRBD2; j_call: TRBJ2-7; clone_size: .; cdr3_nt: TGTGCCAGCAGTTCTAGCGGGACTGGTAAATACAATGAGCAGTACTTC; cdr3_aa: CASSSSGTGKYNEQYF
v_call: TRBV20-1; d_call: .; j_call: TRBJ1-2; clone_size: few; cdr3_nt: TGCAGTGCTAGCAATCTAGAGCGCTACTATGGCTACACCTTC; cdr3_aa: CSASNLERYYGYTF
v_call: TRBV4-2; d_call: .; j_call: TRBJ1-1; clone_size: .; cdr3_nt: TGTGCCAGCAGCCAAGCTTGGGGATTATCTTCCGGCGCTGAAGCTTTCTTT; cdr3_aa: CASSQAWGLSSGAEAFF
v_call: TRBV28; d_call: TRBD2; j_call: TRBJ2-4; clone_size: .; cdr3_nt: TGTGCCAGCAGTTCCCCGGGGGGGCTAGCCAAAAACATTCAGTACTTC; cdr3_aa: CASSSPGGLAKNIQYF
v_call: TRBV6-6; d_call: .; j_call: TRBJ2-1; clone_size: .; cdr3_nt: TGTGCCAGCAGTTACCGTACAGGGACGGGGATGCATGAGCAGTTCTTC; cdr3_aa: CASSYRTGTGMHEQFF
v_call: TRBV4-1; d_call: TRBD1; j_call: TRBJ1-2; clone_size: .; cdr3_nt: TGCGCCAGCAGCCCCCGGGACAGGCTGAACTATGGCTACACCTTC; cdr3_aa: CASSPRDRLNYGYTF
v_call: TRBV5-6; d_call: TRBD2; j_call: TRBJ2-5; clone_size: .; cdr3_nt: TGTGCCAGCAGCTCTCTATCGGGACTAGCGGCACAAGAGACCCAGTACTTC; cdr3_aa: CASSSLSGLAAQETQYF
v_call: TRBV12-3/TRBV12-4; d_call: TRBD1; j_call: TRBJ1-5; clone_size: .; cdr3_nt: TGTGCCAGCTATGGGAGGGACAGGGAAGATTATAGCAATCAGCCCCAGCATTTT; cdr3_aa: CASYGRDREDYSNQPQHF
v_call: TRBV20-1; d_call: TRBD1; j_call: TRBJ1-2; clone_size: .; cdr3_nt: TGCAGTGCACGGACAGGGGCCCATGGCTACACCTTC; cdr3_aa: CSARTGAHGYTF
v_call: TRBV20-1; d_call: .; j_call: TRBJ1-1; clone_size: .; cdr3_nt: TGCAGTGCTTTGACACTGAACACTGAAGCTTTCTTT; cdr3_aa: CSALTLNTEAFF
v_call: TRBV10-2; d_call: TRBD1; j_call: TRBJ2-7; clone_size: many; cdr3_nt: TGCGCCAGCAGTGAGTCGGGACAGGGTACTTCTTACGAGCAGTACTTC; cdr3_aa: CASSESGQGTSYEQYF
v_call: TRBV5-1; d_call: .; j_call: TRBJ2-7; clone_size: .; cdr3_nt: TGCACCAGCAGCCACGGGACTCAGTCCTACGAGCAGTACTTC; cdr3_aa: CTSSHGTQSYEQYF
v_call: TRBV10-2; d_call: .; j_call: TRBJ2-7; clone_size: many; cdr3_nt: TGCGCCAGCAGTGAGGATTGGGACGAGCAGTACTTC; cdr3_aa: CASSEDWDEQYF
v_call: TRBV28; d_call: .; j_call: TRBJ1-6; clone_size: .; cdr3_nt: TGTGCCAGCAGTGCGAGCTCTGGTAATTCACCCCTCCACTTT; cdr3_aa: CASSASSGNSPLHF
v_call: TRBV2; d_call: .; j_call: TRBJ2-7; clone_size: .; cdr3_nt: TGTGCCAGCAGTGAGGGTACCCTCGGGTCCTACGAGCAGTACTTC; cdr3_aa: CASSEGTLGSYEQYF
v_call: TRBV5-1; d_call: .; j_call: TRBJ2-6; clone_size: .; cdr3_nt: TGCGCCAGCAATGTCGTAATAGGACAGCCAGGCTCTGGGGCCAACGTCCTGACTTTC; cdr3_aa: CASNVVIGQPGSGANVLTF